This T cell receptor beta chain emerged from a study of regulatory T cells in long-lasting Graves disease. With iRepertoire HTBI primers and Arm-PCR of CDR3 regions, TCR beta libraries were built. TCRdb used MiXCR to reprocess the multiplex PCR reads, holding one entry per CDR3 protein. The table lists hundreds of thousands of distinct CDR3 sequences, 15% to 20% of them singletons. The sample's time point: newly diagnosed GD, antithyroid drugs for less than 3 months. Construction of the TCR library relied on RNA isolated from PBMCs. J gave up 6 bases and V 4 bases, and 9 bases lay outside the gene matches. The CDR3 has 16 residues. Germline CDR1 is MNHGY and CDR2 is SVAAGI. Findings and caveats of the study: Persistent patients had more shared public clonotypes (about 2,700) than new patients (about 900). Results may be inaccurate due to the small sample size.

This clonotype was observed at least ten times. Its antigen remains unidentified. This sample was also put to use in a study of T cells in Graves' hyperthyroidism and ophthalmopathy. That report notes: RT-PCR in the first round (using the HTBI primer set) targeted the TCR CDR3.

This sample comprised peripheral blood mononuclear cells (PBMCs), obtained at new diagnosis, from a patient treated with antithyroid drugs. The receptor's source is a woman aged 25 to 39 with Graves disease. The chain couples TRBV6-9 to TRBJ2-7, with TRBD2 matching over 13 bases. The CDR3 nucleotides read TGTGCCAGCAGTTCAAGACTAGCGGGAGGATTGGGCGAGCAGTACTTC. It yields the protein CASSSRLAGGLGEQYF.